This T cell receptor (beta chain) was recovered during a study of T cell repertoires in cytomegalovirus infection. Study overall: Indications of both CMV infection and matching HLA type were provided by public TCR beta signatures.

Study conclusions and caveats: Cumulative frequency of public TCR beta families picked out carriers of CMV plus the relevant HLA. HLA-C-restricted CMV-specific TCR beta clonotypes were dominant in the ex vivo response.

TCRdb passed the reads through MiXCR, listing each CDR3 protein once. In the table there are some 300,000 distinct CDR3 sequences, about 9.1% of which are singletons. This clonotype was seen a handful of times. What it recognizes is unknown. This receptor was identified in a human donor in good health (CMV status not recorded). Some clones in this sample may be carry-over from other donors' samples. The specimen sequenced was PBMCs.

For the CDR3, the DNA is TGTGCCAGTAGACTAGCGGGGAACAATGAGCAGTTCTTC. This gives the protein CASRLAGNNEQFF. The chain combines TRBV19 with TRBJ2-1; 10 bases line up with TRBD2. V shed 6 bases, J shed 5 bases, and the junction held 1 base outside the gene matches. Germline V gives CDR1 LNHDA, CDR2 SQIVND (reference sequence). This CDR3 is 13 amino acids long.